One T cell receptor beta chain is described in this entry. Its specificity is not known. The CDR3 has 13 amino acids. Deletions cut 3 bases from V and 6 bases from J, with 13 bases between. The germline CDR1 and CDR2 sequences are DFQATT and SNEGSKA (reference sequence). These data belong to a study of blood T cells in healthy people across ages. Across the study: Roughly one uniquely barcoded beta molecule per two T cells was captured.

A sample-barcoded 5' primer and a J-beta primer mix were used in a second PCR of roughly 7 to 11 cycles. One entry per CDR3 protein results from TCRdb running MiXCR on the 5' RACE reads. This sample has 710,000 or so distinct CDR3 sequences, with 20% to 25% found just once. General study findings and limits: Fewer expanded clones and more diversity marked long-lived versus aged donors.

The specimen was blood. V usage is TRBV20-1 and J usage is TRBJ2-3; maybe TRBD1 (6 bases). The TCR comes from a man between 65 and 85 years old in good health. The CDR3 DNA reads as TGCAGTGCTAGTATGGGGGCAGGTGATACGCAGTATTTT. Its protein is CSASMGAGDTQYF.